This T cell receptor beta chain comes out of a study of blood T cell repertoires in COVID-19. About the study: PBMCs, B-cell-depleted T cells, or T cells provided the cDNA or gDNA that made up the material.

Per the original data handling: Amplified reference gene primers provided the basis for estimating nucleated cell counts. The protocol was immunoSEQ multiplex PCR, while the TCRdb copy is restricted to in-frame clones and leaves out a portion. The V and J calls and the clone size are those of that table, but D and trimming were determined from the DNA. The profile shows 250,000 to 300,000 clones, approximately 89% of them singletons. The germline gives CDR1 LNHNV, CDR2 YYDKDF (reference sequence). The V end was cut by 0 bases, the J end by 4 bases, with 12 bases between. The CDR3 loop spans 15 amino acids.

The sample was peripheral blood. This TCR was sampled from a woman in her 70s with COVID-19, enrolled during active disease. The chain joins TRBV15 to TRBJ1-1, with D possibly TRBD1 on 6 matching bases. The CDR3 reads CATSRDLVRGTEAFF. The CDR3 DNA reads as TGTGCCACCAGCAGAGATCTCGTCAGGGGCACTGAAGCTTTCTTT.